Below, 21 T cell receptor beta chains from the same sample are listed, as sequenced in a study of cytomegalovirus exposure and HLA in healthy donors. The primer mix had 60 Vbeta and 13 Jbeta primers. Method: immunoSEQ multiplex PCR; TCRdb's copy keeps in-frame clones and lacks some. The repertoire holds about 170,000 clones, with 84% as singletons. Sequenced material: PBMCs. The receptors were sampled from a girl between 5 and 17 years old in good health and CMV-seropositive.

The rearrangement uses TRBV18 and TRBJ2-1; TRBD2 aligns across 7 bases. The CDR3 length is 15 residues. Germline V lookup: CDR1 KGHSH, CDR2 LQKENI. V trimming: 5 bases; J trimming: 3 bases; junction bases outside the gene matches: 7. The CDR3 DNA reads TGTGCCAGCTCATCATCTAGCGGAGGCTACAATGAGCAGTTCTTC. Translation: CASSSSSGGYNEQFF. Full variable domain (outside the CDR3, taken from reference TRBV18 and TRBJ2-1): NAGVMQNPRHLVRRRGQEARLRCSPMKGHSHVYWYRQLPEEGLKFMVYLQKENIIDESGMPKERFSAEFPKEGPSILRIQQVVRGDSAAYFCASSSSSGGYNEQFFGPGTRLTVL.

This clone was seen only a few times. CDR3 sequence reads: CASSQEDRASGYTF. CDR3 coding DNA: TGCGCCAGCAGCCAAGAGGACAGGGCGAGCGGCTACACCTTC. The V gene is TRBV4-1, the J gene TRBJ1-2; TRBD1 agrees at 8 bases. CDR1 is MGHRA and CDR2 is YSYEKL in the germline V gene. Trimming cost V 0 bases and J 8 bases; bases outside gene matches: 5. This CDR3 spans 14 amino acids.

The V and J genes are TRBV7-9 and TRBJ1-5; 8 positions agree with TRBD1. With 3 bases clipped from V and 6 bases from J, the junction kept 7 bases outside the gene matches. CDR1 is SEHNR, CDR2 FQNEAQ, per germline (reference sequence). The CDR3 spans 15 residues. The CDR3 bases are TGTGCCAGCAGCTTGGACGGACAGGGCGGTCAGCCCCAGCATTTT. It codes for CASSLDGQGGQPQHF.

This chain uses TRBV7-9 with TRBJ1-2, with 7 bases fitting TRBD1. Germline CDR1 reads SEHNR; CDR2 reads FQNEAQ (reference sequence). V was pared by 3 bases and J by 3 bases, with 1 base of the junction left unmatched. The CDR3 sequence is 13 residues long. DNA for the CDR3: TGTGCCAGCAGCTTCACAGGGGACTATGGCTACACCTTC. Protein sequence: CASSFTGDYGYTF.

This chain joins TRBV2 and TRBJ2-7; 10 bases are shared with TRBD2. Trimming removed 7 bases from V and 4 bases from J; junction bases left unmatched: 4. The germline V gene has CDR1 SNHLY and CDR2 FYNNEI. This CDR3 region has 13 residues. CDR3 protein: CASTGLAAYEQYF. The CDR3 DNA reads TGTGCCAGCACTGGACTAGCGGCGTACGAGCAGTACTTC.

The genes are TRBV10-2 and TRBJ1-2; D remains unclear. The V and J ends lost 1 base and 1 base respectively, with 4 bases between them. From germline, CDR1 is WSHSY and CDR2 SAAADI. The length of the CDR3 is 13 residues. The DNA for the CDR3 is TGCGCCAGCAGTGAGTACAGTAACTATGGCTACACCTTC. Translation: CASSEYSNYGYTF.

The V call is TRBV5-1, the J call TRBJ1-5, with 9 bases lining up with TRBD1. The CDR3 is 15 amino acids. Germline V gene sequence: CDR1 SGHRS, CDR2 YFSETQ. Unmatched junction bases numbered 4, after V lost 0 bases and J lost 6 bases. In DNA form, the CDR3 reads TGCGCCAGCAGCTTGGACACAGGGGGCAGTCAGCCCCAGCATTTT. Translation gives CASSLDTGGSQPQHF.

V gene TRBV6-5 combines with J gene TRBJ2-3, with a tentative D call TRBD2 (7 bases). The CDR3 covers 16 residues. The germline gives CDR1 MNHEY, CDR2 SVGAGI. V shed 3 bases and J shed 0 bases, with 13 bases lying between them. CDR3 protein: CASSYGGGPSTDTQYF. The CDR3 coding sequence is TGTGCCAGCAGTTATGGGGGGGGGCCTAGCACAGATACGCAGTATTTT.

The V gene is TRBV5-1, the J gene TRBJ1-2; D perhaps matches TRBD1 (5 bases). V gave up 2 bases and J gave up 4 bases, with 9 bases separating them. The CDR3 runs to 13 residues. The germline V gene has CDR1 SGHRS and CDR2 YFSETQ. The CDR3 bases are TGCGCCAGCAGCTTTACAGGTGTCTATGGCTACACCTTC. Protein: CASSFTGVYGYTF.

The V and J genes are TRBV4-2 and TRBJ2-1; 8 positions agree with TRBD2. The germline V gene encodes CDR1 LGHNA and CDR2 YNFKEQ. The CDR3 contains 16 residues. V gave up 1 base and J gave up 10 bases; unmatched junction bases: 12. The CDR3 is CASSQGGLGGAGEQFF. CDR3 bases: TGTGCCAGCAGCCAAGGGGGTCTCGGGGGGGCGGGAGAGCAGTTCTTC.

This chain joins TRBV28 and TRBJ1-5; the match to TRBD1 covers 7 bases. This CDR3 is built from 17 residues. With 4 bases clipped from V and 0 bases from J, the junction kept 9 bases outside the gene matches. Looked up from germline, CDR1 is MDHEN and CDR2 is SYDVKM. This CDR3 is CASSYPLGTDSNQPQHF. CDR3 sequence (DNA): TGTGCCAGCAGTTATCCCCTTGGGACAGATAGCAATCAGCCCCAGCATTTT. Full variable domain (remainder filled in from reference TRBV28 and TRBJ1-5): DVKVTQSSRYLVKRTGEKVFLECVQDMDHENMFWYRQDPGLGLRLIYFSYDVKMKEKGDIPEGYSVSREKKERFSLILESASTNQTSMYLCASSYPLGTDSNQPQHFGDGTRLSIL.

CDR3 in amino acids: CASSPVEGTEAFF. CDR3 bases: TGTGCCAGCAGCCCAGTGGAGGGGACTGAAGCTTTCTTT. The rearrangement links TRBV27 to TRBJ1-1, with D possibly TRBD1 on 5 matching bases. V was cut by 6 bases and J by 5 bases, with 13 bases left in between. Germline V gene data show CDR1 as MNHEY and CDR2 as SMNVEV (reference sequence). The CDR3 extends over 13 amino acids.

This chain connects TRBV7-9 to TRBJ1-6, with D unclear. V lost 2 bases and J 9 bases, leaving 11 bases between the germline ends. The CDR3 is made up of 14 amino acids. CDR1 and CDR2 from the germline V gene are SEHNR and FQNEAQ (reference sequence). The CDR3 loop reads CASSLRQATSPLHF. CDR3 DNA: TGTGCCAGCAGCTTACGGCAGGCCACTTCACCCCTCCACTTT.

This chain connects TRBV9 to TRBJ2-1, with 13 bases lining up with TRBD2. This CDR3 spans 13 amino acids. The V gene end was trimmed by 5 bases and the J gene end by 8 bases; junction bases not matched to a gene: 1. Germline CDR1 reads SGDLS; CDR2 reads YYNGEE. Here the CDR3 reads CASSTSGGDEQFF. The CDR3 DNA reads TGTGCCAGCAGTACTAGCGGGGGGGATGAGCAGTTCTTC.

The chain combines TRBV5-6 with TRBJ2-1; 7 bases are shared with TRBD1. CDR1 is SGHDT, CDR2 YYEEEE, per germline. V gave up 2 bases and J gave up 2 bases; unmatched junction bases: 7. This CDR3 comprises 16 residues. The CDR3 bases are TGTGCCAGCAGCTTTGGGGACACAGGGGCCTACAATGAGCAGTTCTTC. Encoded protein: CASSFGDTGAYNEQFF. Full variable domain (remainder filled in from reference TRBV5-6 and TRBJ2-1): DAGVTQSPTHLIKTRGQQVTLRCSPKSGHDTVSWYQQALGQGPQFIFQYYEEEERQRGNFPDRFSGHQFPNYSSELNVNALLLGDSALYLCASSFGDTGAYNEQFFGPGTRLTVL.

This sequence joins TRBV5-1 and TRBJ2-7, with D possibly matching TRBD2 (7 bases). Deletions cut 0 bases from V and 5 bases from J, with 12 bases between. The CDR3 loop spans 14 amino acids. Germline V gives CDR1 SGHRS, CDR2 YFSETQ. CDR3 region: CASSLVGGPNEQYF. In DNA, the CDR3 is TGCGCCAGCAGCTTGGTCGGGGGGCCCAACGAGCAGTACTTC.

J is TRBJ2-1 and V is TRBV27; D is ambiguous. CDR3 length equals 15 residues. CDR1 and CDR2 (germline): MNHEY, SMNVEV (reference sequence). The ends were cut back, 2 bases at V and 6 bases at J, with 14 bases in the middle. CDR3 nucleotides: TGTGCCAGCAGTTTAAGTAGTGCTCCCCCCAATGAGCAGTTCTTC. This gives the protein CASSLSSAPPNEQFF.

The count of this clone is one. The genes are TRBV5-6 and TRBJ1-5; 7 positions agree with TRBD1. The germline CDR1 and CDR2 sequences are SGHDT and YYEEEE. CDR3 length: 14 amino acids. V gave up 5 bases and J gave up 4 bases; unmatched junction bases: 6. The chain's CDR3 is CASSIRDRNQPQHF. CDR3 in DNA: TGTGCCAGCAGTATCCGGGACAGAAATCAGCCCCAGCATTTT.

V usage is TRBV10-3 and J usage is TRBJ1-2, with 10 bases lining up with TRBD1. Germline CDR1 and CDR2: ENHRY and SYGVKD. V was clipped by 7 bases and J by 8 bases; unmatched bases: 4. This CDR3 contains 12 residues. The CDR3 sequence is CAITMDRGGYTF. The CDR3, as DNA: TGTGCCATCACCATGGACAGGGGGGGCTACACCTTC.

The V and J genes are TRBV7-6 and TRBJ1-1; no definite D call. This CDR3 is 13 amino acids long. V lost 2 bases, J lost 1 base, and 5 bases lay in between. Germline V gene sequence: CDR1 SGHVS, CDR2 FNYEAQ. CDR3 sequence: CASSLRENTEAFF. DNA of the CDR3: TGTGCCAGCAGCTTACGGGAGAACACTGAAGCTTTCTTT.

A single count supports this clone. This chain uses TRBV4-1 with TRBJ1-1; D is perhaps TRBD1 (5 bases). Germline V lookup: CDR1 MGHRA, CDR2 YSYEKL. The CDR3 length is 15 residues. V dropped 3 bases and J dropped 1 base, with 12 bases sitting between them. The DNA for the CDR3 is TGCGCCAGCAGCCAGACAGCCAATTCGAACACTGAAGCTTTCTTT. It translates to CASSQTANSNTEAFF.